Sequencing of this T cell receptor beta chain was carried out in a study of PD-1 blockade in classical Hodgkin lymphoma. Clones were read by immunoSEQ multiplex PCR, and TCRdb kept only the in-frame ones, dropping some. The data contain about 27,000 clones, about 91% of them singletons. General observations from the study: Baseline diversity was lower in partial responders and progressors than complete responders.

Brentuximab vedotin exposure varied, and every patient relapsed after autologous stem cell transplantation. CD8+ T cells were isolated from thawed PBMCs by magnetic negative selection. As to this clone: Its antigen is still unknown.

The receptor was derived from a human donor with classical Hodgkin lymphoma. The sample was CD8+ T cells from blood, taken at baseline.

CDR3 sequence (DNA): TGTGCCAGCAGCTTGGGGACTTCCGAGCAGTACTTC. Translation: CASSLGTSEQYF. J is TRBJ2-7 and V is TRBV5-6; TRBD2 might be the D (5 bases). This CDR3 region has 12 residues. Germline values: CDR1 SGHDT, CDR2 YYEEEE. V lost 0 bases and J 6 bases, leaving 7 bases between the germline ends. Full variable domain (missing parts from reference TRBV5-6 and TRBJ2-7): DAGVTQSPTHLIKTRGQQVTLRCSPKSGHDTVSWYQQALGQGPQFIFQYYEEEERQRGNFPDRFSGHQFPNYSSELNVNALLLGDSALYLCASSLGTSEQYFGPGTRLTVT.